Listed here are 27 T cell receptor beta chains from one sample, sequenced in a study of blood T cell repertoires in COVID-19. The table came from immunoSEQ multiplex PCR; TCRdb's copy has only in-frame clones and leaves some out. The table includes hundreds of thousands of clones, around 84% detected once. Sequences were obtained from PBMCs or T cells enriched from blood (not recorded which). Receptors originate from a man younger than 45 with acute COVID-19.

The chain has TRBV4-1 and TRBJ2-2; D remains ambiguous. V was trimmed by 1 base and J by 2 bases, leaving 5 bases between them. Germline V CDR1 and CDR2: MGHRA, YSYEKL. CDR3 length: 14 amino acids. CDR3 DNA sequence: TGCGCCAGCAGCCAAGTAGTAAACACCGGGGAGCTGTTTTTT. It encodes CASSQVVNTGELFF.

This chain joins TRBV5-5 and TRBJ1-2; 8 bases fit TRBD1. CDR1 is SGHKS and CDR2 is YYEKEE in the germline V gene (reference sequence). This CDR3 has 12 amino acids. The junction had 2 bases not matched to a gene; V was cut back by 3 bases and J by 7 bases. The CDR3 spells CASSWTGSGYTF. DNA of the CDR3: TGTGCCAGCAGCTGGACAGGGAGTGGCTACACCTTC. Looking up the rest from reference TRBV5-5 and TRBJ1-2 gives the full variable domain: DAGVTQSPTHLIKTRGQQVTLRCSPISGHKSVSWYQQVLGQGPQFIFQYYEKEERGRGNFPDRFSARQFPNYSSELNVNALLLGDSALYLCASSWTGSGYTFGSGTRLTVV.

As for this clone: The same CDR3 arises from other DNA sequences in this sample as well. V is TRBV19 and J is TRBJ2-7; 7 positions match TRBD1. The germline CDR1 and CDR2 sequences are LNHDA and SQIVND (reference sequence). CDR3 length: 13 residues. The J segment lost 2 bases and the V segment lost 3 bases, leaving 1 base of the junction unmatched. CDR3 sequence reads: CASSMGQPYEQYF. DNA for the CDR3: TGTGCCAGTAGTATGGGACAGCCCTACGAGCAGTACTTC.

The chain carries TRBV6-5 and TRBJ2-5; D is perhaps TRBD1 (5 bases). Trimming pared 6 bases from V and 2 bases from J, leaving 16 bases between. This CDR3 has 15 residues. Germline assignment: CDR1 MNHEY and CDR2 SVGAGI. CDR3 bases: TGTGCCAGCAGGCGGCAGGGTTTGGGACAAGAGACCCAGTACTTC. Its protein product is CASRRQGLGQETQYF.

The chain has TRBV23-1 and TRBJ2-7; D possibly corresponds to TRBD1 (6 bases). TRBV23-1 is designated an ORF whose function remains uncertain. The CDR3 is 13 amino acids. V was pared by 4 bases and J by 4 bases, with 11 bases between. The CDR3: CASSLLTGYEQYF. CDR3 DNA sequence: TGCGCCAGCAGTCTATTGACAGGTTACGAGCAGTACTTC.

This chain connects TRBV5-4 to TRBJ2-5, with D perhaps matching TRBD2 (7 bases). Germline assignment: CDR1 SGHNT and CDR2 YYREEE (reference sequence). The CDR3 contains 16 residues. Deletions cut 3 bases from V and 3 bases from J, with 18 bases between. CDR3 bases: TGTGCCAGCAGCTGGGATAGGGGGGGCGCAAAAGAGACCCAGTACTTC. This translates into CASSWDRGGAKETQYF. The full variable domain, completed using reference TRBV5-4 and TRBJ2-5, is ETGVTQSPTHLIKTRGQQVTLRCSSQSGHNTVSWYQQALGQGPQFIFQYYREEENGRGNFPPRFSGLQFPNYSSELNVNALELDDSALYLCASSWDRGGAKETQYFGPGTRLLVL.

This chain links TRBV20-1 with TRBJ1-5; D is unresolved. The CDR3 is 14 amino acids. Germline loops: CDR1 DFQATT, CDR2 SNEGSKA (reference sequence). V lost 3 bases, J lost 7 bases, and 16 bases lay in between. The CDR3 DNA sequence: TGCAGTGCTAGTTCATGGGTAGAGGGACAGCCCCAGCATTTT. This codes for CSASSWVEGQPQHF.

This chain joins TRBV6-5 and TRBJ2-7, with D perhaps TRBD1 (5 bases). The CDR3 is made up of 15 amino acids. Trimming shortened V by 4 bases and J by 5 bases, and 18 bases separated the two germline ends. Germline loops: CDR1 MNHEY, CDR2 SVGAGI. CDR3 bases: TGTGCCAGCAGTTCCAAGGGGTTATTTACCCACGAGCAGTACTTC. Translating it yields CASSSKGLFTHEQYF.

This chain links TRBV27 with TRBJ2-7; 11 bases are a match to TRBD1. V shed 4 bases and J 3 bases; nucleotides not matched to a gene: 5. Germline V gene data show CDR1 as MNHEY and CDR2 as SMNVEV (reference sequence). This CDR3 is 15 amino acids long. DNA of the CDR3: TGTGCCAGCAGTTCACCCGGGACAGGGGGCTACGAGCAGTACTTC. This encodes CASSSPGTGGYEQYF.

There are a few counts of this clone. The chain is built from TRBV7-9 and TRBJ2-1; tentative D call: TRBD2 (5 bases). From germline, CDR1 is SEHNR and CDR2 FQNEAQ (reference sequence). V was clipped by 2 bases and J by 6 bases, with 17 bases between them. The CDR3 totals 16 residues. In nucleotides, the CDR3 is TGTGCCAGCAGCTTAACTAGATCTTATGACCGCAATGAGCAGTTCTTC. It encodes CASSLTRSYDRNEQFF.

This chain uses TRBV5-1 with TRBJ2-1; D call uncertain. The CDR3 runs 15 residues. CDR1 is SGHRS, CDR2 YFSETQ, per germline. The V end lost 0 bases, the J end lost 2 bases, and 9 bases lay between the germline ends. The DNA for the CDR3 is TGCGCCAGCAGCTTGGGGCAGGTCGCCTACAATGAGCAGTTCTTC. Translation gives CASSLGQVAYNEQFF.

This clone was seen only once. The chain carries TRBV16 and TRBJ2-4; the D gene is possibly TRBD2 (5 bases). There are 16 residues in the CDR3. Germline V CDR1 and CDR2: KGHSY, FQNENV. V gave up 3 bases and J gave up 1 base, with 13 bases separating them. In DNA form, the CDR3 reads TGTGCCAGCAGCCAGATCTCCGGGGTTGCCAAAAACATTCAGTACTTC. Its protein is CASSQISGVAKNIQYF.

V usage is TRBV6-5 and J usage is TRBJ2-5; 14 bases match TRBD2. V lost 6 bases and J lost 7; bases outside the gene matches: 4. Germline CDR1 reads MNHEY; CDR2 reads SVGAGI. The CDR3 totals 14 residues. The CDR3 protein is CASSAGTSGGTQYF. The CDR3 DNA follows: TGTGCCAGCAGCGCCGGGACTAGCGGGGGGACCCAGTACTTC.

The chain has TRBV4-1 and TRBJ1-1, with a weak D call TRBD1 (5 bases). The CDR3 is 15 residues long. The germline gives CDR1 MGHRA, CDR2 YSYEKL. The V gene lost 3 bases and the J gene lost 6 bases, with 17 bases spanning the gap. The CDR3 region has the DNA TGCGCCAGCAGCCATCAACAGGTGATTTCGCCTGAAGCTTTCTTT. As protein: CASSHQQVISPEAFF.

This chain uses TRBV5-1 with TRBJ2-3; 8 nucleotides match TRBD2. This CDR3 comprises 14 residues. Germline CDR1 reads SGHRS; CDR2 reads YFSETQ. The J segment lost 2 bases and the V segment lost 4 bases, leaving 3 bases of the junction unmatched. CDR3 DNA sequence: TGCGCCAGCAGCCTACTAGCGGACACAGATACGCAGTATTTT. The encoded protein is CASSLLADTDTQYF.

The V call is TRBV7-6, the J call TRBJ2-3, with TRBD2 matching over 11 bases. The V and J ends lost 4 bases and 0 bases, in that order; junction bases with no gene match: 6. Germline-derived CDR1 and CDR2 are SGHVS and FNYEAQ. The CDR3 length is 17 residues. The CDR3 region is CASSSVTSGASTDTQYF. CDR3 bases: TGTGCCAGCAGCTCGGTGACTAGCGGGGCTAGCACAGATACGCAGTATTTT.

The chain uses TRBV9 and TRBJ1-1; D gene ambiguous. The CDR3 totals 13 residues. Germline V gene data show CDR1 as SGDLS and CDR2 as YYNGEE. Trimming cost V 4 bases and J 1 base, with 8 bases left between them. The DNA for the CDR3 is TGTGCCAGCAGCCCCCACACGAACACTGAAGCTTTCTTT. Residues: CASSPHTNTEAFF.

In this sample, this clone turned up once. The chain recombines TRBV28 with TRBJ2-3; possibly TRBD2 for D (6 bases). V was shortened by 8 bases and J by 2 bases, with 11 bases between the two germline ends. Germline values: CDR1 MDHEN, CDR2 SYDVKM. The length of the CDR3 is 13 residues. For the CDR3, the DNA is TGTGCCAGCGGAGGGACGAACACAGATACGCAGTATTTT. Translation: CASGGTNTDTQYF.

This chain uses TRBV7-2 with TRBJ2-3; TRBD2 matches 11 bases. From germline, CDR1 is SGHTA and CDR2 FQGNSA. CDR3 length: 15 residues. Unmatched junction bases numbered 7, after V lost 7 bases and J lost 4 bases. CDR3 DNA: TGTGCCAGCAACCTTAGCGGGGGGGCCCCAGATACGCAGTATTTT. Translation: CASNLSGGAPDTQYF.

This clone appeared a few times. The chain links TRBV27 to TRBJ1-1; 7 nucleotides match TRBD1. V dropped 5 bases and J dropped 3; count of bases not matched to a gene: 6. Germline V lookup: CDR1 MNHEY, CDR2 SMNVEV (reference sequence). The CDR3 has 14 residues. The CDR3 region is CASSTQGWDTEAFF. CDR3 nucleotides: TGTGCCAGCAGTACACAGGGGTGGGACACTGAAGCTTTCTTT.

The chain recombines TRBV2 with TRBJ1-2; weak D call: TRBD1 (5 bases). Germline V gene sequence: CDR1 SNHLY, CDR2 FYNNEI. Trimming pared 5 bases from V and 4 bases from J, leaving 17 bases between. The CDR3 runs 15 residues. CDR3 nucleotide sequence: TGTGCCAGCAGTACCTCAGGGAAACTATCCTATGGCTACACCTTC. It is translated as CASSTSGKLSYGYTF.

This rearrangement joins TRBV7-3 to TRBJ2-5; 11 bases agree with TRBD2. J lost 4 bases, V lost 5 bases, and 0 bases had no gene match. The CDR3 extends over 13 amino acids. Germline V CDR1 and CDR2: SGHTA, FQGTGA. The CDR3 loop reads CASSTSGGETQYF. CDR3 in DNA: TGTGCCAGCAGCACTAGCGGGGGAGAGACCCAGTACTTC.

This CDR3 is CASSLMQGARGYTF. The CDR3, as DNA: TGTGCCAGCAGCTTAATGCAGGGGGCGCGGGGCTACACCTTC. The chain joins TRBV7-2 to TRBJ1-2, with 8 bases lining up with TRBD1. CDR1 SGHTA and CDR2 FQGNSA come from the germline V gene. The CDR3 has 14 residues. V shed 2 bases, J shed 8 bases, and the junction held 7 bases outside the gene matches.

The chain carries TRBV6-5 and TRBJ2-7; 8 bases are shared with TRBD2. Looked up from germline, CDR1 is MNHEY and CDR2 is SVGAGI. This CDR3 has 16 residues. J lost 3 bases, V lost 3 bases, and 10 bases had no gene match. The CDR3 coding sequence is TGTGCCAGCAGTTATAAGAGTAGCGGGGATGTCTACGAGCAGTACTTC. Translation: CASSYKSSGDVYEQYF.

This clone was observed once. The chain combines TRBV6-5 with TRBJ1-2; TRBD1 matches 9 bases. The V segment lost 6 bases and the J segment 6 bases; nucleotides outside the gene matches: 5. The CDR3 spans 13 residues. The germline gives CDR1 MNHEY, CDR2 SVGAGI. The CDR3 nucleotides are TGTGCCAGCAGGGGGGGGACAGGGAATGGCTACACCTTC. Protein product: CASRGGTGNGYTF.

J is TRBJ1-6 and V is TRBV5-5; 11 nucleotides line up with TRBD1. Looked up from germline, CDR1 is SGHKS and CDR2 is YYEKEE (reference sequence). This CDR3 is built from 18 residues. J gave up 8 bases and V 0 bases, and 10 bases lay outside the gene matches. CDR3 loop: CASSLVPPRDRGDSPLHF. CDR3 DNA: TGTGCCAGCAGCTTGGTTCCACCCCGGGACAGGGGGGATTCACCCCTCCACTTT.

The J gene is TRBJ2-1, the V gene TRBV28, with 9 bases that match TRBD2. Germline CDR1 MDHEN, CDR2 SYDVKM. The CDR3 loop spans 15 amino acids. J lost 6 bases, V lost 6 bases, and 9 bases had no gene match. CDR3 sequence: CASSRGGARSNEQFF. The DNA for the CDR3 is TGTGCCAGCAGCCGCGGGGGGGCTCGGTCCAATGAGCAGTTCTTC.